This TCR beta chain was identified in a study of blood T cell repertoires in COVID-19 (dated by TCRdb to the early 2020s). In terms of the full investigation: Samples from collaborators originated in the United States, Italy and Spain and spanned both the acute and convalescent phases of COVID-19. The prospective study material was composed of cDNA or gDNA derived from T cells, B-cell-depleted T cells, or PBMCs. The dataset comprised deeply sampled blood TCRbeta repertoires from subjects exposed to, actively infected with, or recovered from COVID-19. The repertoires were made available in a free public database intended to serve as a resource for research on the immune response to SARS-CoV-2. The samples were drawn from the first 160 participants of the ongoing ImmuneRACE study and from roughly 1,300 subjects provided by 6 global collaborators. The sample metadata nearly always contained a de-identified subject ID, COVID-19 status, age in years and sex. Where available, HLA class I and class II types were taken from metadata supplied by the sample provider and were not determined by assay-based typing.

Participants in the prospective study were enrolled through a virtual design, were aged 18 to 89 years, and lived in approximately 25 United States geographic areas. Cohort assignment in the prospective study relied on participant-reported clinical history from a screening survey and a study questionnaire. Each participant in the prospective study had whole blood, serum and a nasopharyngeal or oropharyngeal swab collected by mobile phlebotomists. Additional blood draws and questionnaires over a roughly two-month period could optionally be provided by prospective study participants. Prospective study blood samples were shipped either frozen or at room temperature before DNA extraction. About this clone: No cognate antigen has been identified for it. Per-base quality was not reported, and no clone a single base away is much larger than it.

TCRbeta CDR3 regions were amplified from genomic DNA using the immunoSEQ Assay, a bias-controlled multiplex PCR. The authors' pipeline ran thus. Within the assay, amplification of reference gene primers was used to estimate how many nucleated cells each sample contained. Sequence reads were collapsed and filtered to measure the absolute abundance of every unique TCRbeta CDR3 rearrangement. For each sample, productive Simpson clonality was calculated by taking the square root of Simpson's diversity index across productive rearrangements. The source is immuneACCESS, and TCRdb retained only in-frame sequences with V and J called. Part of the clones is not carried over; for the studies checked, unresolved V genes explain less than half of this, and the remainder is unexplained. The V and J calls and clone size were taken over from that table, and D and trimming were inferred from the DNA. The sample records 130,000 or so clones, roughly 86% of which are singletons. Less than 4% of the sample is held by the ten biggest clonotypes.

From cysteine to phenylalanine, the CDR3 is 16 amino acids long. The only DNA kept is the CDR3, 48 bases in frame from the first base. The germline V gene yields SGHVS for CDR1 and FQNEAQ for CDR2. Trimming accounts for 3 bases at V and 2 bases at J, while the number of junction bases matched to no gene is 9. Results and caveats for the whole study, not just this receptor: How much clinical and demographic metadata was included differed by source and by participant, and the metadata was provided uncurated.

The receptor was derived from a woman in her fifties or sixties with acute COVID-19. The sample taken for sequencing was PBMCs or T cells enriched from blood (not recorded which). This receptor chain uses TRBV7-8 and TRBJ2-7; a stretch of 8 junction bases matches TRBD1. The CDR3 is CASSFFTGGKTYEQYF. The base sequence is TGTGCCAGCAGCTTTTTTACAGGGGGTAAAACCTACGAGCAGTACTTC.